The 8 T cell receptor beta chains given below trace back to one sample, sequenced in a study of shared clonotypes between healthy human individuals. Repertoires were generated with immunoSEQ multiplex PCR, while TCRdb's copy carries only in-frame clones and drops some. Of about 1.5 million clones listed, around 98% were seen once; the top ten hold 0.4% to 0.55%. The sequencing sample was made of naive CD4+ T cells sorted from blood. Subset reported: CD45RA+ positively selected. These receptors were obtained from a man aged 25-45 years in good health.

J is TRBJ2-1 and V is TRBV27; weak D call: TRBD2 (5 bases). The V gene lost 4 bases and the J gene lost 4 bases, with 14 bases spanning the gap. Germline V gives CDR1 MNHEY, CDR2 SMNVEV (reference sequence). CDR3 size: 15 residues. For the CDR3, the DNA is TGTGCCAGCAGTTCCCGGGGTTCAAATTACAATGAGCAGTTCTTC. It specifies CASSSRGSNYNEQFF.

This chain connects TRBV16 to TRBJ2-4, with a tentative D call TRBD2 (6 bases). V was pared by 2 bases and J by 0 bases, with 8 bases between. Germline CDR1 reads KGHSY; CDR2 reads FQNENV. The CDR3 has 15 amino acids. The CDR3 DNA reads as TGTGCCAGCAGCCAAGCGGGATCAGCCAAAAACATTCAGTACTTC. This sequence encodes CASSQAGSAKNIQYF.

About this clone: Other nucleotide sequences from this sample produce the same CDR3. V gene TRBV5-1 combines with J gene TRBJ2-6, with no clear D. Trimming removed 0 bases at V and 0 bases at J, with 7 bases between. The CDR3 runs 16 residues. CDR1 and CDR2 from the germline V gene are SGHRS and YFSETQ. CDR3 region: CASSLGGSSGANVLTF. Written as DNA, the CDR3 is TGCGCCAGCAGCTTGGGGGGATCCTCTGGGGCCAACGTCCTGACTTTC.

CDR3 residues: CASSLGPTFPGIYGYTF. In DNA form, the CDR3 reads TGTGCCAGCAGCTTAGGCCCTACGTTCCCAGGGATCTATGGCTACACCTTC. This chain uses TRBV7-9 with TRBJ1-2, with D perhaps TRBD1 (5 bases). Per germline, CDR1 SEHNR and CDR2 FQNEAQ (reference sequence). The CDR3 length is 17 residues. Trimming pared 1 base from V and 4 bases from J, leaving 19 bases between. Filled out from reference TRBV7-9 and TRBJ1-2, the complete variable domain reads DTGVSQNPRHKITKRGQNVTFRCDPISEHNRLYWYRQTLGQGPEFLTYFQNEAQLEKSRLLSDRFSAERPKGSFSTLEIQRTEQGDSAMYLCASSLGPTFPGIYGYTFGSGTRLTVV.

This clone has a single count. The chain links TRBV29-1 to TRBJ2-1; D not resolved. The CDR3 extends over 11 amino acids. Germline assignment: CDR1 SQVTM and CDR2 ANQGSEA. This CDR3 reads CRVSGYNEQFF. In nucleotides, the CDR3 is TGCAGGGTCTCTGGATACAATGAGCAGTTCTTC.

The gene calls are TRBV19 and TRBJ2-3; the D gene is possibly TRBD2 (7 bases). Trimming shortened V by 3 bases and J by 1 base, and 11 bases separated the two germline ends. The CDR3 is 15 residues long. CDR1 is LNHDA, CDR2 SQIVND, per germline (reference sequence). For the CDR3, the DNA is TGTGCCAGTAGTATCGCGCGGGGGCGCACAGATACGCAGTATTTT. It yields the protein CASSIARGRTDTQYF. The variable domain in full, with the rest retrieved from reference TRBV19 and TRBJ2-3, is DGGITQSPKYLFRKEGQNVTLSCEQNLNHDAMYWYRQDPGQGLRLIYYSQIVNDFQKGDIAEGYSVSREKKESFPLTVTSAQKNPTAFYLCASSIARGRTDTQYFGPGTRLTVL.

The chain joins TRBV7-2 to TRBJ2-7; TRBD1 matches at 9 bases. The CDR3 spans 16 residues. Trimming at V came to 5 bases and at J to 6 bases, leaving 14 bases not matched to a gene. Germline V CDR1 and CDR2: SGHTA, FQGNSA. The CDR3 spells CASSQLSGTGPPEQYF. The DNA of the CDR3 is TGTGCCAGCAGCCAGCTCTCCGGGACAGGGCCCCCCGAGCAGTACTTC.

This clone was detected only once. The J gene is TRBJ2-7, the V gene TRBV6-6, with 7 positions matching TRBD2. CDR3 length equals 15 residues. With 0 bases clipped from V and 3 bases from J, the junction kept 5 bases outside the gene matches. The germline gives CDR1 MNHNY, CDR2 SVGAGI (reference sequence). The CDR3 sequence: CASSYSASGIYEQYF. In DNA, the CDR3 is TGTGCCAGCAGTTACTCGGCTAGCGGTATCTACGAGCAGTACTTC.